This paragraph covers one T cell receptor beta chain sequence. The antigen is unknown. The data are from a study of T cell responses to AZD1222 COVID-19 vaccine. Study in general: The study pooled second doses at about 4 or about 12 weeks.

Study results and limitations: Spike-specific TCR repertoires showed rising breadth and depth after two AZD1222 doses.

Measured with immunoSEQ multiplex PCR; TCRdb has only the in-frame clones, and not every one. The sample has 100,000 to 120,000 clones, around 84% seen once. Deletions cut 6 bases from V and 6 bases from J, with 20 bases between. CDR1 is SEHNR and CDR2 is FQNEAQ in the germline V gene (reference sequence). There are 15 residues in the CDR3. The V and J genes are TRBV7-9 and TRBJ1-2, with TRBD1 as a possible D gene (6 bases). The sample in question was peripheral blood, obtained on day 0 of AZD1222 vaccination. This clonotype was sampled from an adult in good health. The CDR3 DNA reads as TGTGCCAGCAGTTTACCCAACCTTGGGGGGCATGGCTACACCTTC. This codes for CASSLPNLGGHGYTF.